This T cell receptor beta chain was obtained from a study of Graves' ophthalmopathy and Graves' hyperthyroidism. Amplifying from RNA transcripts, the study obtained TCR beta CDR3 regions. A first-round RT-PCR used HTBI primers, followed by a second-round multiplex PCR. TCRdb passed the multiplex PCR reads through MiXCR, listing each CDR3 protein once. The top ten clones hold 35% to 55% of a sample with 200,000 to 250,000 distinct CDR3 sequences, around a fifth of them seen once. With a duration under 3 months, ophthalmopathy in the donors showed moderate-to-severe activity, CAS ≥3 and NOSPECS ≥4. This clonotype occurred many times. Sequenced input: peripheral blood. This sequence originates from a woman between 45 and 65 years old with Graves' ophthalmopathy.

The CDR3 DNA sequence: TGTGCCAGCAGTTACTCGTATACAGGGAGGGGCTACACCTTC. This gives the protein CASSYSYTGRGYTF. V and J are TRBV6-5 and TRBJ1-2; a weak D match, TRBD1 (6 bases). The CDR3 runs to 14 residues. Germline CDR1 MNHEY, CDR2 SVGAGI. V lost 0 bases and J 8 bases, leaving 13 bases between the germline ends.